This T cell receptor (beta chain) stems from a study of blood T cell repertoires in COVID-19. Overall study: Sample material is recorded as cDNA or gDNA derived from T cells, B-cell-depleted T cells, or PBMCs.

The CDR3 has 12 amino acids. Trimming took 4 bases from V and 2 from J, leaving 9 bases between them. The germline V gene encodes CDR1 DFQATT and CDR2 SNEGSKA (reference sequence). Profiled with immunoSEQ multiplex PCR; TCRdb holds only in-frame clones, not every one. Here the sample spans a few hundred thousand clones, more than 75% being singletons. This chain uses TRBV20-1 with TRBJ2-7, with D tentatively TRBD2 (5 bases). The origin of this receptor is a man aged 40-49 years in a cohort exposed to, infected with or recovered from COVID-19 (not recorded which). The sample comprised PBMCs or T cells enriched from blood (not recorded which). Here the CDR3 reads CSATDGTYEQYF. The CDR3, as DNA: TGCAGTGCTACTGACGGGACCTACGAGCAGTACTTC.